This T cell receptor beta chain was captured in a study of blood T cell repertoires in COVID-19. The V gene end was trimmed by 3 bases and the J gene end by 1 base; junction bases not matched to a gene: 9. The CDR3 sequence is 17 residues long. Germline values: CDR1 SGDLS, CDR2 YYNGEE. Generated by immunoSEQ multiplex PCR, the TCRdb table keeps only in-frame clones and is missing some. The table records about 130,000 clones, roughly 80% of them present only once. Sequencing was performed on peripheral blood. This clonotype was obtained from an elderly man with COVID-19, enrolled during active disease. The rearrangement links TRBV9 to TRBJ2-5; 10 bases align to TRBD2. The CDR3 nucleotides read TGTGCCAGCAGCGAGCCGGAGCGGGAGGGTTTCCAAGAGACCCAGTACTTC. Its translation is CASSEPEREGFQETQYF.